These T cell receptor beta chains were read from a single sample in a study of early T cells in non-severe SARS-CoV-2 infection. MiXCR, applied by TCRdb to the 5' RACE reads, yields one record per CDR3 protein. The sample holds some 25,000 distinct CDR3 sequences; around 4.5% are singletons and the top ten take 9% to 12%. The sequencing sample was made of whole blood. The receptors stem from an adult who was a healthcare worker with PCR-confirmed SARS-CoV-2 infection or an uninfected control (not recorded which). Each CDR3 is given without its conserved first and last residue.

j_call v_call cdr3_aa
TRBJ2-3 TRBV7-9 ASQVGRGSTDTQY
TRBJ1-2 TRBV7-2 ASSLRPPTEANYGYT
TRBJ2-2 TRBV19 ASSIMPSGRTGELF
TRBJ2-1 TRBV9 ASSVDGNEQF
TRBJ2-5 TRBV20-1 SARDEGSGTETQY
TRBJ2-7 TRBV3-1 ASSQAGREQY
TRBJ2-1 TRBV24-1 ATSVSLAGYNEQF
TRBJ1-1 TRBV7-6 ASSAELRGSDTEAF
TRBJ2-7 TRBV28 ASISPRGTGFYEQY
TRBJ1-6 TRBV11-2 ASSLDGGALRALH
TRBJ1-2 TRBV3-1 ASSRSRGRNGDGYT
TRBJ2-1 TRBV7-6 ASSLGGQAHNEQF
TRBJ2-5 TRBV29-1 SVPGGQETQY
TRBJ2-1 TRBV19 ASSPALTSGIGNEQF
TRBJ2-7 TRBV6-5 ASSYSGPKVEQY
TRBJ2-1 TRBV11-1 ASSFGRARYNEQF
TRBJ2-3 TRBV27 ASSRRGYTDTQY
TRBJ2-4 TRBV20-1 SARPSIRTSGTNIQY
TRBJ2-7 TRBV20-1 SAGGLASEQY
TRBJ2-1 TRBV7-6 ASSLGTSGTQGEQF
TRBJ2-1 TRBV4-2 ASSQAGNYNEQF
TRBJ2-2 TRBV7-9 ASSRDRGRDGELF
TRBJ1-5 TRBV5-1 ASSRTDSANQPQH
TRBJ2-3 TRBV19 ASSTGDTQY
TRBJ2-4 TRBV5-1 AGLDREDIQY
TRBJ1-2 TRBV10-3 AISESPGTSGGYT
TRBJ2-7 TRBV20-1 SVLSSGRTYEQY
TRBJ2-1 TRBV24-1 ATSDPGQGRNEQF
TRBJ2-7 TRBV5-1 ASSSGQGYEQY
TRBJ2-5 TRBV15 ATSRASLPQETQY
TRBJ2-3 TRBV3-1 ASSPDGAGGGADTQY
TRBJ2-3 TRBV4-2 ASSQFPNSDTQY
TRBJ1-5 TRBV6-2/TRBV6-3 ASSYGTENQPQH